The 31 T cell receptor beta chains given below trace back to one sample, sequenced in a study of T cell repertoires in cytomegalovirus infection. TCRdb called the reads again in MiXCR, with one record for every CDR3 protein. This sample has approximately 500,000 distinct CDR3 sequences, with about 26% found just once. Sequencing input: PBMCs. Receptors were obtained from a human donor in good health (CMV status not recorded). Some clones in this sample may be carry-over from other donors' samples.

Many counts were recorded for this clonotype. The J gene is TRBJ2-3, the V gene TRBV7-6; 8 positions agree with TRBD2. Per germline, CDR1 SGHVS and CDR2 FNYEAQ. The V segment lost 5 bases and the J segment 3 bases; nucleotides outside the gene matches: 13. The CDR3 consists of 17 residues. CDR3 loop: CASSPNPGPGGTDTQYF. CDR3 coding DNA: TGTGCCAGCAGCCCAAACCCCGGTCCGGGAGGGACAGATACGCAGTATTTT. Looking up the rest from reference TRBV7-6 and TRBJ2-3 gives the full variable domain: GAGVSQSPRYKVTKRGQDVALRCDPISGHVSLYWYRQALGQGPEFLTYFNYEAQQDKSGLPNDRFSAERPEGSISTLTIQRTEQRDSAMYRCASSPNPGPGGTDTQYFGPGTRLTVL.

This clonotype was observed a single time. The V call is TRBV20-1, the J call TRBJ2-1; 9 positions match TRBD2. Germline CDR1 reads DFQATT; CDR2 reads SNEGSKA (reference sequence). V lost 3 bases to trimming and J lost 6 bases; unmatched junction nucleotides: 6. The CDR3 length is 14 residues. CDR3 nucleotides: TGCAGTGCTAGTATGGCGGGAGGGTTCAATGAGCAGTTCTTC. Encoded protein: CSASMAGGFNEQFF.

J is TRBJ2-1 and V is TRBV6-2 or TRBV6-3, with a possible D match to TRBD2 (6 bases). Germline V gene sequence: CDR1 MNHEY, CDR2 SVGEGT. Trimming took off 10 bases at V and 10 bases at J, with 17 bases between the two ends. The CDR3 runs to 12 residues. The CDR3 region has the DNA TGTGCCACCGGACTAATCGGACACGAGCAGTTCTTC. Protein: CATGLIGHEQFF.

This clonotype was recorded a few times. The V gene is TRBV6-1, the J gene TRBJ1-1; 7 bases are a match to TRBD1. The length of the CDR3 is 14 residues. In germline, CDR1 is MNHNS, CDR2 SASEGT. The J segment lost 1 base and the V segment lost 7 bases, leaving 6 bases of the junction unmatched. This chain's CDR3 is CASILGGPNTEAFF. CDR3 nucleotide sequence: TGTGCCAGCATCCTAGGGGGCCCGAACACTGAAGCTTTCTTT.

This clonotype was observed many times. This rearrangement joins TRBV7-2 to TRBJ1-5, with TRBD1 identical over 7 bases. Germline values: CDR1 SGHTA, CDR2 FQGNSA. This CDR3 comprises 13 residues. V shed 5 bases, J shed 4 bases, and the junction held 2 bases outside the gene matches. In DNA form, the CDR3 reads TGTGCCAGCAGCACACAGGGGAATCAGCCCCAGCATTTT. This codes for CASSTQGNQPQHF.

The CDR3 coding sequence is TGTGCCAGCAGCCTAAGGGGCTCCCGCAGGGATAATGAGCAGTTCTTC. The encoded protein is CASSLRGSRRDNEQFF. The chain combines TRBV12-3 or TRBV12-4 with TRBJ2-1; D possibly corresponds to TRBD1 (5 bases). The V and J ends lost 6 bases and 7 bases respectively, with 22 bases between them. The CDR3 spans 16 residues.

This clonotype was counted a few times. V usage is TRBV4-1 and J usage is TRBJ2-7; 11 nucleotides line up with TRBD2. Germline CDR1 and CDR2: MGHRA and YSYEKL. There are 16 residues in the CDR3. V shed 4 bases and J 2 bases; nucleotides not matched to a gene: 7. The CDR3 loop reads CASSPAGTSGTYEQYF. The CDR3 bases are TGCGCCAGCAGCCCCGCCGGGACTAGCGGCACCTACGAGCAGTACTTC.

This chain uses TRBV4-3 with TRBJ2-3, with D perhaps TRBD2 (5 bases). Germline CDR1 is LGHNA and CDR2 is YSLEER. The length of the CDR3 is 12 residues. Trimming took 5 bases from V and 6 from J, leaving 9 bases between them. The CDR3 sequence: CASSTGWDTQYF. CDR3 bases: TGCGCCAGCAGCACGGGGTGGGATACGCAGTATTTT.

The chain employs TRBV28 and TRBJ1-2; possible D gene TRBD1, 5 bases. The V and J ends lost 3 bases and 8 bases respectively, with 13 bases between them. CDR3 size: 13 residues. Per the germline V gene, CDR1 is MDHEN and CDR2 is SYDVKM. The CDR3 DNA reads TGTGCCAGCAGTTTTCGGGGAGGGGAAGGCTACACCTTC. Amino acids: CASSFRGGEGYTF.

Many counts were recorded for this clonotype. The chain combines TRBV7-3 with TRBJ2-1; TRBD2 might be the D (6 bases). CDR1 and CDR2 from the germline V gene are SGHTA and FQGTGA. The V end lost 1 base, the J end lost 0 bases, and 10 bases lay between the germline ends. This CDR3 comprises 16 residues. The CDR3 coding sequence is TGTGCCAGCAGCTTAATTGGTAGCGGCTCCTACAATGAGCAGTTCTTC. The encoded protein is CASSLIGSGSYNEQFF. Drawing the rest from reference TRBV7-3 and TRBJ2-1, the complete variable domain is GAGVSQTPSNKVTEKGKYVELRCDPISGHTALYWYRQSLGQGPEFLIYFQGTGAADDSGLPNDRFFAVRPEGSVSTLKIQRTERGDSAVYLCASSLIGSGSYNEQFFGPGTRLTVL.

The V gene is TRBV27, the J gene TRBJ2-7; possibly TRBD2 for D (6 bases). With 6 bases removed from V and 5 bases from J, the gap between germline ends came to 17 bases. CDR3 length: 14 amino acids. Looked up from germline, CDR1 is MNHEY and CDR2 is SMNVEV (reference sequence). This CDR3 reads CASRPSGASNEQYV. The CDR3 coding sequence is TGTGCCAGCAGGCCATCGGGAGCTAGCAACGAGCAGTACGTC.

This chain connects TRBV4-1 to TRBJ2-7; no clear D. This CDR3 has 13 residues. CDR1 is MGHRA, CDR2 YSYEKL, per germline. V dropped 2 bases and J dropped 7 bases, with 12 bases sitting between them. The CDR3 spells CASSQQQWGEQYF. In nucleotides, the CDR3 is TGCGCCAGCAGCCAACAGCAATGGGGAGAGCAGTACTTC.

The chain couples TRBV19 to TRBJ2-7, with TRBD1 as a possible D gene (7 bases). Trimming shortened V by 5 bases and J by 6 bases, and 20 bases separated the two germline ends. The CDR3 consists of 15 residues. Germline V gene data show CDR1 as LNHDA and CDR2 as SQIVND (reference sequence). This CDR3 reads CASSPDEQGRREQYF. The CDR3 nucleotides are TGTGCCAGTAGTCCGGATGAACAGGGGAGGCGCGAGCAGTACTTC.

The chain links TRBV12-3 or TRBV12-4 to TRBJ2-7; possibly TRBD2 for D (6 bases). CDR3 length equals 16 residues. Trimming shortened V by 7 bases and J by 7 bases, and 26 bases separated the two germline ends. The CDR3 nucleotides are TGTGCCAGCAAAGGGGTCGGCGGGACGCCCCAAGGAGAGCAGTACTTC. It is translated as CASKGVGGTPQGEQYF.

This chain joins TRBV7-6 and TRBJ2-3, with a possible D match to TRBD2 (6 bases). The V gene's germline CDR1 is SGHVS and CDR2 FNYEAQ. Trimming shortened V by 4 bases and J by 3 bases, and 17 bases separated the two germline ends. The CDR3 sequence is 16 residues long. The CDR3 loop reads CASSSPPGLNTDTQYF. For the CDR3, the DNA is TGTGCCAGCAGCTCCCCCCCGGGACTGAATACAGATACGCAGTATTTT.

In its sample, this clonotype was seen many times. The rearrangement uses TRBV7-9 and TRBJ2-7; TRBD1 agrees at 9 bases. Germline V gene lookup returns CDR1 SEHNR and CDR2 FQNEAQ (reference sequence). Trimming at V came to 10 bases and at J to 5 bases, leaving 6 bases not matched to a gene. The CDR3 length is 12 residues. The CDR3 reads CATAGTGNEQYF. The CDR3, as DNA: TGTGCCACTGCCGGGACAGGGAACGAGCAGTACTTC.

This clonotype has a handful of counts. J is TRBJ2-1 and V is TRBV29-1; D is unresolved. This CDR3 has 13 residues. Germline V CDR1 and CDR2: SQVTM, ANQGSEA. The V end lost 3 bases, the J end lost 5 bases, and 11 bases lay between the germline ends. The CDR3 sequence: CSVDVAVNNEQFF. CDR3 DNA sequence: TGCAGCGTTGATGTGGCGGTAAACAATGAGCAGTTCTTC.

This clonotype was observed many times. The J gene is TRBJ2-3, the V gene TRBV7-9; TRBD1 might be the D (5 bases). Germline CDR1 is SEHNR and CDR2 is FQNEAQ (reference sequence). V lost 1 base to trimming and J lost 2 bases, with 7 bases between them. This CDR3 is 14 amino acids long. The CDR3 protein is CASSLVTATDTQYF. CDR3 DNA: TGTGCCAGCAGCTTAGTGACAGCCACAGATACGCAGTATTTT.

The CDR3 reads CASSQARNGGRSEKLFF. DNA of the CDR3: TGCGCCAGCAGCCAAGCCCGGAACGGGGGGCGGTCTGAAAAACTGTTTTTT. The rearrangement uses TRBV4-3 and TRBJ1-4; possible D gene TRBD1, 6 bases. The CDR3 sequence is 17 residues long. V lost 1 base, J lost 7 bases, and 19 bases lay in between. CDR1 and CDR2 from the germline V gene are LGHNA and YSLEER.

This clonotype showed up many times. The CDR3 DNA reads as TGTGCCAGCAGCTTAACCTTACCCGGCTACGAGCAGTACGTC. This gives the protein CASSLTLPGYEQYV. This chain links TRBV11-2 with TRBJ2-7; D is ambiguous. This CDR3 is 14 amino acids long. In germline, CDR1 is SGHAT, CDR2 FQNNGV. Trimming took off 2 bases at V and 3 bases at J, with 11 bases between the two ends.

The rearrangement uses TRBV4-3 and TRBJ1-6; no firm D call. The CDR3 runs 16 residues. Germline CDR1 reads LGHNA; CDR2 reads YSLEER. Trimming removed 0 bases at V and 1 base at J, with 7 bases between. The CDR3 region is CASSQDIGSYNSPLHF. DNA of the CDR3: TGCGCCAGCAGCCAAGATATAGGATCCTATAATTCACCCCTCCACTTT.

V is TRBV19 and J is TRBJ2-7; TRBD2 aligns across 8 bases. The CDR3 extends over 15 amino acids. Germline V lookup: CDR1 LNHDA, CDR2 SQIVND (reference sequence). The V gene end was trimmed by 4 bases and the J gene end by 3 bases; junction bases not matched to a gene: 8. The CDR3 coding sequence is TGTGCCAGTAGTACGGCAAGCGGGAGCTTCTACGAGCAGTACTTC. Its translation: CASSTASGSFYEQYF.

The genes are TRBV5-4 and TRBJ2-3; D unresolved. The CDR3 runs to 14 residues. Germline V gene lookup returns CDR1 SGHNT and CDR2 YYREEE (reference sequence). The ends were cut back, 1 base at V and 1 base at J, with 7 bases in the middle. The CDR3 nucleotides read TGTGCCAGCAGCTTGCCTCTAGGCACAGATACGCAGTATTTT. Its translation: CASSLPLGTDTQYF.

This clonotype was picked up a small number of times. The rearrangement uses TRBV28 and TRBJ2-1; D could derive from TRBD1 or TRBD2 (6 bases each). The germline V gene encodes CDR1 MDHEN and CDR2 SYDVKM. Between the trimmed V and J ends, which lost 7 bases and 3 bases, there was a span of 16 bases. The CDR3 extends over 15 amino acids. CDR3 sequence reads: CASKGGGVGYNEQFF. The CDR3 DNA sequence: TGTGCCAGCAAAGGAGGGGGAGTGGGCTACAATGAGCAGTTCTTC. Based on the CDR3 plus reference TRBV28 and TRBJ2-1, the full variable domain is DVKVTQSSRYLVKRTGEKVFLECVQDMDHENMFWYRQDPGLGLRLIYFSYDVKMKEKGDIPEGYSVSREKKERFSLILESASTNQTSMYLCASKGGGVGYNEQFFGPGTRLTVL.

The V and J genes are TRBV5-6 and TRBJ1-1, with D unresolved. CDR3 length: 14 amino acids. Germline loops: CDR1 SGHDT, CDR2 YYEEEE. The V end lost 2 bases, the J end lost 0 bases, and 8 bases lay between the germline ends. In DNA, the CDR3 is TGTGCCAGCAGCTTTCAGAGATTGAACACTGAAGCTTTCTTT. Translation: CASSFQRLNTEAFF.

The chain is built from TRBV12-5 and TRBJ1-1; D may be TRBD1 (5 bases). Per the germline V gene, CDR1 is LGHNT and CDR2 is FRNRAP. Trimming shortened V by 5 bases and J by 4 bases, and 17 bases separated the two germline ends. The CDR3 consists of 15 residues. CDR3 region: CASGTPLGASTEAFF. DNA for the CDR3: TGTGCTAGTGGTACCCCTTTAGGGGCTAGCACTGAAGCTTTCTTT. Based on the CDR3 plus reference TRBV12-5 and TRBJ1-1, the full variable domain is DARVTQTPRHKVTEMGQEVTMRCQPILGHNTVFWYRQTMMQGLELLAYFRNRAPLDDSGMPKDRFSAEMPDATLATLKIQPSEPRDSAVYFCASGTPLGASTEAFFGQGTRLTVV.

In this sample, this clonotype turned up a few times. This rearrangement joins TRBV28 to TRBJ1-3, with TRBD1 as a possible D gene (6 bases). CDR3 length equals 12 residues. Germline V gives CDR1 MDHEN, CDR2 SYDVKM. Trimming removed 8 bases at V and 4 bases at J, with 9 bases between. The CDR3 region is CASYDRGNTIYF. The CDR3 DNA is TGTGCCAGCTACGACAGGGGAAACACCATATATTTT.

This sequence joins TRBV19 and TRBJ2-2; weak D call: TRBD2 (6 bases). V was shortened by 5 bases and J by 7 bases, with 20 bases between the two germline ends. The CDR3 runs 16 residues. Germline assignment: CDR1 LNHDA and CDR2 SQIVND (reference sequence). DNA for the CDR3: TGTGCCAGTAGTGGTTTAGCTGGAGGGCCGGTCGGGGAGCTGTTTTTT. Translating it yields CASSGLAGGPVGELFF.

This sequence joins TRBV12-3 or TRBV12-4 and TRBJ2-5; 11 nucleotides match TRBD1. This CDR3 comprises 15 residues. V was clipped by 3 bases and J by 4 bases; unmatched bases: 4. The CDR3 region has the DNA TGTGCCAGCAGTTTGCTGGGACAGGGGGGAGAGACCCAGTACTTC. It yields the protein CASSLLGQGGETQYF.

The V and J genes are TRBV6-2 or TRBV6-3 and TRBJ2-1; 8 nucleotides align to TRBD2. There are 16 residues in the CDR3. The V segment lost 7 bases and the J segment 4 bases; nucleotides outside the gene matches: 12. CDR1 MNHEY and CDR2 SVGEGT come from the germline V gene. CDR3 in amino acids: CASTSGGRGEYNEQFF. The CDR3 DNA sequence: TGTGCCAGCACCTCGGGGGGGAGGGGGGAATACAATGAGCAGTTCTTC.

The chain carries TRBV20-1 and TRBJ2-7; a possible D gene is TRBD1 (5 bases). In germline, CDR1 is DFQATT, CDR2 SNEGSKA (reference sequence). The CDR3 runs 12 residues. V was trimmed by 2 bases and J by 4 bases, leaving 9 bases between them. CDR3 nucleotide sequence: TGCAGTGCTAGAAAAAGGGGATACGAGCAGTACTTC. Translating it yields CSARKRGYEQYF.